This T cell receptor (beta chain) was profiled in a study of blood T cells in healthy people across ages. Points from the study as a whole: Comparison with aged donors showed that long-lived donors had more naive CD4+ cells and higher diversity. Per million T cells, TCR beta diversity dropped roughly linearly as age increased.

Germline CDR1 reads GTSNPN; CDR2 reads SVGIG (reference sequence). V was clipped by 1 base and J by 2 bases; unmatched bases: 4. This CDR3 is built from 14 residues. Each sample yielded at least 5.5 micrograms of PBMC total RNA. As to this clonotype: What it binds is not known.

A sample-barcoded 5' primer and a J-beta primer mix were used in a second PCR of roughly 6 to 11 cycles. A template-switch adaptor that had 12 random nucleotides put a tag on each cDNA molecule. A single record per CDR3 protein comes from TCRdb applying MiXCR to the 5' RACE reads. This table has 630,000 or so distinct CDR3 sequences, 32% appearing once. The sample taken for sequencing was blood. V and J are TRBV30 and TRBJ2-7; TRBD1 matches 8 bases. The receptor comes from an elderly woman in good health. The CDR3 loop is CAWSAGGLTYEQYF. CDR3 coding DNA: TGTGCCTGGAGTGCAGGGGGCCTCACCTACGAGCAGTACTTC.